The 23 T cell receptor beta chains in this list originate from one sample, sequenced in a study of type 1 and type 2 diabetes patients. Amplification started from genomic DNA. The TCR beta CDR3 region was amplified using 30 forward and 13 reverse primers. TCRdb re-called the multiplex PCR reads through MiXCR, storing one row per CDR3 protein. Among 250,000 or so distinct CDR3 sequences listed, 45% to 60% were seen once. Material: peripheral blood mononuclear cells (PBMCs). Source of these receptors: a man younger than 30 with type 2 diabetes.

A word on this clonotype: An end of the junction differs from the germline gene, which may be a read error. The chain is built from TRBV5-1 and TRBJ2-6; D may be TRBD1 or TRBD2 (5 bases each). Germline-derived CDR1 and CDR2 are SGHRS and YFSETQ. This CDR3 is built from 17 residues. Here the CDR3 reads CASNRGERVSGANVLTF. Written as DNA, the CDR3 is TGTGCCAGCAACAGAGGGGAAAGAGTCTCTGGGGCCAACGTCCTGACTTTC.

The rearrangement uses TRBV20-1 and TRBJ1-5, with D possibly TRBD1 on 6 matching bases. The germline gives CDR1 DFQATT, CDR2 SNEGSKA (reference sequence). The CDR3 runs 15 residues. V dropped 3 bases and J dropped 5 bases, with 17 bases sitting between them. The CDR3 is CSARGTGSKDQPQHF. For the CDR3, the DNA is TGCAGTGCTAGGGGTACAGGGAGTAAAGATCAGCCCCAGCATTTT.

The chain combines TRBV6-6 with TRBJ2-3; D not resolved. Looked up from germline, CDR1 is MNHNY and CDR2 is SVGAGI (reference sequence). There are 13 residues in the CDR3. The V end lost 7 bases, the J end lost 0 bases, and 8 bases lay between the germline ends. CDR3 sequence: CASTHPSTDTQYF. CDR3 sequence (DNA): TGTGCCAGCACCCACCCTAGCACAGATACGCAGTATTTT.

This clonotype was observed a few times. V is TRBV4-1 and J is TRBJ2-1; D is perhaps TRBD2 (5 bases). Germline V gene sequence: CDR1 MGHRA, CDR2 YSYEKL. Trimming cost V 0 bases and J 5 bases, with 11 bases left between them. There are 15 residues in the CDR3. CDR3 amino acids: CASSQDGIRHNEQFF. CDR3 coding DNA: TGCGCCAGCAGCCAAGACGGGATAAGGCACAATGAGCAGTTCTTC.

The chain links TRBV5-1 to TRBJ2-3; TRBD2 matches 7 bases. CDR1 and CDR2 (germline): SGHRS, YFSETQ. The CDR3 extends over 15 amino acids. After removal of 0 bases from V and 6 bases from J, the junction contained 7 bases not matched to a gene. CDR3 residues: CASSLVSRGGDTQYF. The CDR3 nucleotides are TGCGCCAGCAGCTTGGTATCACGGGGAGGGGATACGCAGTATTTT.

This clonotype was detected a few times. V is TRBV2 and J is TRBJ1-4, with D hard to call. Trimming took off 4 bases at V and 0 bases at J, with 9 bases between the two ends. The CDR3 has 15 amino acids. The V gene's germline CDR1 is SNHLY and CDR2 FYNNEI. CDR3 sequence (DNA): TGTGCCAGCAGTGCTGTCCAGGCAACTAATGAAAAACTGTTTTTT. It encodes CASSAVQATNEKLFF.

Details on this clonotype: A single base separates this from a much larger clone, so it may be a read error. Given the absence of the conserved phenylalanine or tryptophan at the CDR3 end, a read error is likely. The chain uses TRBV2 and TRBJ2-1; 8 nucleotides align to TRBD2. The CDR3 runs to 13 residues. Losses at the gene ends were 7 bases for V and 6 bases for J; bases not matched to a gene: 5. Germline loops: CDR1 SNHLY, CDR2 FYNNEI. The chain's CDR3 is CASKRERSNEQFL. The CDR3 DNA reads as TGTGCCAGCAAGCGGGAGAGGAGCAATGAGCAGTTCCTC.

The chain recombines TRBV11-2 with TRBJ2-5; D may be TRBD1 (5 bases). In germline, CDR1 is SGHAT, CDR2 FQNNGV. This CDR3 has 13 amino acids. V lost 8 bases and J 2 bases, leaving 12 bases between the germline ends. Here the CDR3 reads CASLGVRQETQYF. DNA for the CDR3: TGTGCCAGCTTAGGGGTGAGGCAAGAGACCCAGTACTTC.

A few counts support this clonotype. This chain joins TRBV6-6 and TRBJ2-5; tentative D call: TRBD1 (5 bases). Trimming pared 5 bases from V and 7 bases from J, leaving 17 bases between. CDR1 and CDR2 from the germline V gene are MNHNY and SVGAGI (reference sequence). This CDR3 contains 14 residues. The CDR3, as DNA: TGTGCCAGCAGTCGCCCTGGGGCGTCCGCGACCCAGTACTTC. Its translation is CASSRPGASATQYF.

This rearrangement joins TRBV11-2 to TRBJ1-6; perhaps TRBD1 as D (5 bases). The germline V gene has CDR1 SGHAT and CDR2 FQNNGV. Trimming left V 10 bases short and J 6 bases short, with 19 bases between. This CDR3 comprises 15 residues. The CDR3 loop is CATTGGATSNSPLHF. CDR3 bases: TGTGCCACCACGGGAGGGGCAACATCTAATTCACCCCTCCACTTT.

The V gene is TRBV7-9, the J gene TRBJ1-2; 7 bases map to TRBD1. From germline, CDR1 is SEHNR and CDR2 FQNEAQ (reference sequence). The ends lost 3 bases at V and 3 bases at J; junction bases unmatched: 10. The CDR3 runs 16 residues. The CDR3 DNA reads TGTGCCAGCAGCTTCATCGGGACAGAGCAAGACTATGGCTACACCTTC. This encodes CASSFIGTEQDYGYTF.

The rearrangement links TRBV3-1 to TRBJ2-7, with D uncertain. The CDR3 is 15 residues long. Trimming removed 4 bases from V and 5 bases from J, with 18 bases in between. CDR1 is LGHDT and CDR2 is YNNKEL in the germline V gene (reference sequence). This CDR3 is CASSRTRWSTNEQYF. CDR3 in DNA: TGTGCCAGCAGCCGAACAAGATGGAGTACTAACGAGCAGTACTTC.

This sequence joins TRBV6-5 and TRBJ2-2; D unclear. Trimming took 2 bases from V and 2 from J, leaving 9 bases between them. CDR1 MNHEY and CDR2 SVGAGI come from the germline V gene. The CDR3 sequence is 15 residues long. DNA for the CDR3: TGTGCCAGCAGTTACGGGCTGGCAAACACCGGGGAGCTGTTTTTT. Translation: CASSYGLANTGELFF.

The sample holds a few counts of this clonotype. Here the CDR3 reads CASSFNELETQYF. The CDR3 DNA follows: TGTGCCAGCAGCTTCAATGAGCTGGAGACCCAGTACTTC. The rearrangement links TRBV7-7 to TRBJ2-5; D is undetermined. The V end lost 3 bases, the J end lost 5 bases, and 10 bases lay between the germline ends. Germline V lookup: CDR1 SSHAT, CDR2 FNYEAQ (reference sequence). The CDR3 consists of 13 residues.

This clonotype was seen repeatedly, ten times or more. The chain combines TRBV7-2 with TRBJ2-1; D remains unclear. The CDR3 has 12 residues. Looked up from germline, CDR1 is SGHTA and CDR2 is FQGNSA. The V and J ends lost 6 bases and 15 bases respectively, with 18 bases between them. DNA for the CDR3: TGTGCCAGCAGTCCAGGTAGAAGGGATGCGTTCTTC. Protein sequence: CASSPGRRDAFF.

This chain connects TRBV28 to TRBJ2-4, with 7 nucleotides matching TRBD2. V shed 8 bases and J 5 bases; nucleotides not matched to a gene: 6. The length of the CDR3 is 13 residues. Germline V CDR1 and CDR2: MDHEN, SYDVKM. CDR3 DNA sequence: TGTGCCAGCCGGGGGGACCTAGAAAACATTCAGTACTTC. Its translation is CASRGDLENIQYF.

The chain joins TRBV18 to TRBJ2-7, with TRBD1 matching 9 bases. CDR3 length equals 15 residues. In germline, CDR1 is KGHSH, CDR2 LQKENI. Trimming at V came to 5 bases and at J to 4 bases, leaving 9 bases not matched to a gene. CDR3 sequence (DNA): TGTGCCAGCTCAACGGGACGGGACAGGGTGTACGAGCAGTACTTC. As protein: CASSTGRDRVYEQYF.

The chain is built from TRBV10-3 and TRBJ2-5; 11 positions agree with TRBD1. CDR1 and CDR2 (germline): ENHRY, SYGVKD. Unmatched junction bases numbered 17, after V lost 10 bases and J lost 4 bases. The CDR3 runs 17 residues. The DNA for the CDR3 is TGTGCCACCGGGGACATCGGGACAGGGGGAGGAGGAGAGACCCAGTACTTC. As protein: CATGDIGTGGGGETQYF.

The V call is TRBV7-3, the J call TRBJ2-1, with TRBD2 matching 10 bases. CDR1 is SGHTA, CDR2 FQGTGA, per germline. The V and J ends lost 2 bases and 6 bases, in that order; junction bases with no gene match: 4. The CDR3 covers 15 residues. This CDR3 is CASSLLAGVINEQFF. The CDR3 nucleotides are TGTGCCAGCAGCTTACTAGCGGGGGTTATCAATGAGCAGTTCTTC.

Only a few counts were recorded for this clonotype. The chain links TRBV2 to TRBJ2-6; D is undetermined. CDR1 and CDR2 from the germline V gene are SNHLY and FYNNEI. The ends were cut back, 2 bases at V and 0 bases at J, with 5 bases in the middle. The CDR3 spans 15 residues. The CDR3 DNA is TGTGCCAGCAGTGAAACAAGCTCTGGGGCCAACGTCCTGACTTTC. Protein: CASSETSSGANVLTF.

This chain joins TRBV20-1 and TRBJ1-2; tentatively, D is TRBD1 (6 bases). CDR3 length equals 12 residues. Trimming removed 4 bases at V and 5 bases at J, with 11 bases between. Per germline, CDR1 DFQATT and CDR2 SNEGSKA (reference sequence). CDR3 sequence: CSATDRGYGYTF. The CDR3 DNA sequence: TGCAGTGCTACGGACAGAGGGTATGGCTACACCTTC.

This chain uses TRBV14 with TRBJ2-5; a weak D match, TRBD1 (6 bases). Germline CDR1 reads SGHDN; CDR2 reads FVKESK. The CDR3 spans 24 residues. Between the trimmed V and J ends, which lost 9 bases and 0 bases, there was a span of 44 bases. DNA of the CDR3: TGTGCCAGGTACAGGGTGACGAGCAGCCCCGCCCGGGTCGGCGATAACCCGTACCAAGAGACCCAGTACTTC. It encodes CARYRVTSSPARVGDNPYQETQYF. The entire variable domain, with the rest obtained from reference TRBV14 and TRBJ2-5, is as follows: EAGVTQFPSHSVIEKGQTVTLRCDPISGHDNLYWYRRVMGKEIKFLLHFVKESKQDESGMPNNRFLAERTGGTYSTLKVQPAELEDSGVYFCARYRVTSSPARVGDNPYQETQYFGPGTRLLVL.

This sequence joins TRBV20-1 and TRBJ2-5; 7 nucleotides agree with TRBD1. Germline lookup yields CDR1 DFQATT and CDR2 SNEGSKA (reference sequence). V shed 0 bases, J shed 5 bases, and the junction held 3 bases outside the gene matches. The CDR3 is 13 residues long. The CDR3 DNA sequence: TGCAGTGCTAGAGAGACAGGGATGGAGACCCAGTACTTC. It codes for CSARETGMETQYF.